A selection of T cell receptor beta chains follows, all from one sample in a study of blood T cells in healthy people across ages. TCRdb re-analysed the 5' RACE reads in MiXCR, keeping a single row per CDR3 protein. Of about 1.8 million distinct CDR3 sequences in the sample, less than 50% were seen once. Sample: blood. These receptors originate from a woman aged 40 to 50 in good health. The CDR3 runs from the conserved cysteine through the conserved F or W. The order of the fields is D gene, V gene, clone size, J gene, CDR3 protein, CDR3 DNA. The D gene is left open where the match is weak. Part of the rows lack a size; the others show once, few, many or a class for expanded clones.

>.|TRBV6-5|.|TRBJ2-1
CASTGGGQGSYNEQFF
TGTGCCAGCACAGGTGGGGGCCAAGGCTCCTACAATGAGCAGTTCTTC
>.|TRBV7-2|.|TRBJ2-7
CASRPNTLYEQYF
TGTGCCAGCAGACCCAATACACTCTACGAGCAGTACTTC
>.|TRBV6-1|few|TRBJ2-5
CASSALFERRETQYF
TGTGCCAGCAGTGCCCTTTTCGAGCGACGCGAGACCCAGTACTTC
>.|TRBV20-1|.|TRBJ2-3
CSARDLVRGGTDTQYF
TGCAGTGCTAGAGATTTGGTCAGGGGGGGCACAGATACGCAGTATTTT
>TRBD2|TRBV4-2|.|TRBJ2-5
CASSHAGGQETQYF
TGTGCCAGCAGCCACGCGGGGGGGCAAGAGACCCAGTACTTC
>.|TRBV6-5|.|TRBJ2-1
CASSYNEGINEQFF
TGTGCCAGCAGTTACAATGAGGGCATAAATGAGCAGTTCTTC
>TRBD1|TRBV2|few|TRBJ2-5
CASSVGQAGETQYF
TGTGCCAGCAGCGTCGGACAGGCGGGTGAGACCCAGTACTTC
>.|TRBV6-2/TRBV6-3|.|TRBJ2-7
CASSYSEAGAFHEQYF
TGTGCCAGCAGTTACTCGGAGGCAGGTGCCTTCCACGAGCAGTACTTC
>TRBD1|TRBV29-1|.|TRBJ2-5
CSVDRNRGHETQYF
TGCAGCGTTGATCGGAACAGGGGGCACGAGACCCAGTACTTC
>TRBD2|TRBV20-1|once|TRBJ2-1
CSASRLAAKSEQFF
TGCAGTGCTAGTCGACTAGCGGCGAAGAGTGAGCAGTTCTTC
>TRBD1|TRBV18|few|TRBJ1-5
CASSRTGRDQPQHF
TGTGCCAGCTCGCGGACAGGACGGGATCAGCCCCAGCATTTT
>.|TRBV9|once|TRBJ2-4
CASSVVDLRDEQYF
TGTGCCAGCAGCGTAGTCGACCTGCGGGATGAGCAGTACTTC
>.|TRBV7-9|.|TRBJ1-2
CASSLDLDGYTF
TGCGCCAGCAGCTTGGATCTGGATGGCTACACCTTC
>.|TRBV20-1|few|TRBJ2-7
CSARTAISYEQYF
TGCAGTGCACGGACAGCAATATCCTACGAGCAGTACTTC
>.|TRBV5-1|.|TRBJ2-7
CASGASHGSYEQYF
TGCGCCAGCGGGGCCTCCCACGGCTCCTACGAGCAGTACTTC
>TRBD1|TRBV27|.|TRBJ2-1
CASSPAGDRGRHEQFF
TGTGCCAGCAGTCCCGCCGGGGACAGGGGACGTCATGAGCAGTTCTTC
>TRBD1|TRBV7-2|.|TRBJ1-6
CASRRDRMNSPLHF
TGTGCCAGCCGCCGGGACAGGATGAATTCACCCCTCCACTTT